A selection of T cell receptor beta chains follows, all from one sample in a study of T cells in Graves' hyperthyroidism and ophthalmopathy. Using its own MiXCR run on the multiplex PCR reads, TCRdb lists one record per CDR3 protein. The table lists 640,000 or so distinct CDR3 sequences, about 14% of them singletons. Sequencing used blood. These TCRs come from a woman aged 40 to 50 with Graves' ophthalmopathy. CDR3s include the opening cysteine and the closing phenylalanine or tryptophan. The D gene is left open where the match is weak. Size is stated for part of the rows, as once, few or many counts, or as a class when the clone is expanded.

J: TRBJ2-7; D: TRBD2; V: TRBV6-1; length: 14; size: many; DNA: TGTGCCAGCAGTGATGGGACTAGAGTCCACGAGCAGTACTTC; CDR3: CASSDGTRVHEQYF
J: TRBJ1-2; D: NA; V: TRBV6-5; length: 13; size: NA; DNA: TGTGCCAGCAGTTTCCTACGATTCCGCGGCTACACCTTC; CDR3: CASSFLRFRGYTF
J: TRBJ2-7; D: NA; V: TRBV28; length: 17; size: NA; DNA: TGTGCCAGCAGTTTGAGGTTGCGGAGGGCGGATTTCTACGAGCAGTACTTC; CDR3: CASSLRLRRADFYEQYF
J: TRBJ2-5; D: TRBD2; V: TRBV20-1; length: 15; size: NA; DNA: TGCAGTGCTGAAAGAAGAGGGACTAGGGGAGAGACCCAGTACTTC; CDR3: CSAERRGTRGETQYF
J: TRBJ2-1; D: TRBD2; V: TRBV6-2/TRBV6-3; length: 17; size: NA; DNA: TGTGCCAGCAGTTACTCTCCGGGACTAGCGGCCATCAGTGAGCAGTTCTTC; CDR3: CASSYSPGLAAISEQFF
J: TRBJ2-2; D: TRBD2; V: TRBV12-3/TRBV12-4; length: 14; size: many; DNA: TGTGCCAGCAGGGTAGCGGGAGGCACCGGGGAGCTGTTTTTT; CDR3: CASRVAGGTGELFF
J: TRBJ2-1; D: NA; V: TRBV11-1; length: 15; size: many; DNA: TGTGCCAGCAGCCCCCCCCGGGGCGGTATGAATGAGCAGTTCTTC; CDR3: CASSPPRGGMNEQFF
J: TRBJ2-7; D: NA; V: TRBV12-3/TRBV12-4; length: 14; size: NA; DNA: TGTGCCAGCAAAAAGGTAGAATCCCCTGGCGAGCAGTACTTC; CDR3: CASKKVESPGEQYF
J: TRBJ2-5; D: NA; V: TRBV6-2/TRBV6-3; length: 13; size: NA; DNA: TGTGCCAGCACTCCTATGTACCAAGAGACCCAGTACTTC; CDR3: CASTPMYQETQYF
J: TRBJ1-1; D: NA; V: TRBV9; length: 14; size: few; DNA: TGTGCCAGCAGCAACTCCCTCGACAAGGCTGGAGCTTTCTTT; CDR3: CASSNSLDKAGAFF
J: TRBJ2-4; D: TRBD1; V: TRBV12-5; length: 16; size: many; DNA: TGTGCTAGTGGGGGGGACAGCCACCTACCCAAAAACATTCAGTACTTC; CDR3: CASGGDSHLPKNIQYF
J: TRBJ1-2; D: NA; V: TRBV27; length: 16; size: many; DNA: TGTGCCAGCAGTACCCGGGACTCGTCGGTACCCTATGGCTACACCTTC; CDR3: CASSTRDSSVPYGYTF
J: TRBJ2-2; D: NA; V: TRBV24-1; length: 15; size: many; DNA: TGTGCCACCGGGGGCCGGGGTACGAGCACCGGGGAGCTGTTTTTT; CDR3: CATGGRGTSTGELFF
J: TRBJ1-1; D: TRBD1; V: TRBV12-3/TRBV12-4; length: 16; size: NA; DNA: TGTGCCAGCAGCAAATCGACAGGGGGAGCGATCACTGAAGCTTTCTTT; CDR3: CASSKSTGGAITEAFF
J: TRBJ2-7; D: TRBD2; V: TRBV6-5; length: 15; size: many; DNA: TGTGCCAGCAGTTTGGCTAGCGGAACCTCCTACGAGCAGTACTTC; CDR3: CASSLASGTSYEQYF
J: TRBJ2-5; D: NA; V: TRBV9; length: 17; size: many; DNA: TGTGCCAGCAGCGTAGGCGGAGCGGGTTCGGGGCAAGAGACCCAGTACTTC; CDR3: CASSVGGAGSGQETQYF
J: TRBJ2-7; D: TRBD2; V: TRBV6-2/TRBV6-3; length: 18; size: NA; DNA: TGTGCCAGCAGCGGGGGACCACCTCTAGCGGGGGGCGCCTACGAGCAGTACTTC; CDR3: CASSGGPPLAGGAYEQYF
J: TRBJ2-7; D: NA; V: TRBV27; length: 15; size: many; DNA: TGTGCCAGCTCCCACCTGGGGGAGACTTCCTACGAGCAGTACTTC; CDR3: CASSHLGETSYEQYF
J: TRBJ2-5; D: NA; V: TRBV2; length: 13; size: many; DNA: TGTGCCAGCAGTGGGAACAGCCAAGAGACCCAGTACTTC; CDR3: CASSGNSQETQYF
J: TRBJ2-2; D: NA; V: TRBV9; length: 13; size: many; DNA: TGTGCCAGCAGCTCCTCCAGCGGCGGGGAGCTGTTTTTT; CDR3: CASSSSSGGELFF
J: TRBJ1-1; D: NA; V: TRBV20-1; length: 11; size: many; DNA: TGCAGTGCCCCGAAGATCCCTGAAGCTTTCTTT; CDR3: CSAPKIPEAFF
J: TRBJ2-7; D: TRBD2; V: TRBV29-1; length: 13; size: many; DNA: TGCAGCGTCGTAGCGGGAGGGAGGTACGAGCAGTACTTC; CDR3: CSVVAGGRYEQYF